This entry lists 21 T cell receptor beta chains sequenced from one sample in a study of T cell repertoires in cytomegalovirus infection. TCRdb ran MiXCR on the reads and lists one entry per CDR3 protein. The sample has 130,000 or so distinct CDR3 sequences; roughly 6% are singletons. Sequencing used PBMCs. Every receptor here comes from a human donor in good health (CMV status not recorded). Some clones in this sample may be carry-over from other donors' samples.

V and J are TRBV29-1 and TRBJ2-7, with 7 bases aligning to TRBD2. Germline loops: CDR1 SQVTM, CDR2 ANQGSEA. The CDR3 is 13 amino acids. J lost 2 bases, V lost 6 bases, and 7 bases had no gene match. CDR3 in DNA: TGCAGCGTCGCCTTCGGGGGGACCTACGAGCAGTACTTC. Translated: CSVAFGGTYEQYF.

In its sample, this clonotype was seen many times. The chain employs TRBV5-4 and TRBJ2-7, with a possible D match to TRBD2 (6 bases). This CDR3 has 16 residues. The V and J ends lost 2 bases and 0 bases respectively, with 15 bases between them. CDR1 is SGHNT, CDR2 YYREEE, per germline (reference sequence). CDR3 DNA sequence: TGTGCCAGCAGCTTTGGGGGGTTCCCTAGCTCCTACGAGCAGTACTTC. This gives the protein CASSFGGFPSSYEQYF.

This clonotype was detected many times. The rearrangement joins TRBV7-2 to TRBJ2-5; D is ambiguous. V lost 6 bases, J lost 3 bases, and 5 bases lay in between. Germline V gene sequence: CDR1 SGHTA, CDR2 FQGNSA. The CDR3 totals 11 residues. CDR3 amino acids: CASSTEETQYF. In nucleotides, the CDR3 is TGTGCCAGCAGTACGGAAGAGACCCAGTACTTC. The full variable domain, its missing parts supplied by reference TRBV7-2 and TRBJ2-5, is GAGVSQSPSNKVTEKGKDVELRCDPISGHTALYWYRQSLGQGLEFLIYFQGNSAPDKSGLPSDRFSAERTGGSVSTLTIQRTQQEDSAVYLCASSTEETQYFGPGTRLLVL.

The chain uses TRBV5-1 and TRBJ2-3; perhaps TRBD2 as D (7 bases). This CDR3 has 16 amino acids. With 0 bases removed from V and 5 bases from J, the gap between germline ends came to 16 bases. CDR1 and CDR2 (germline): SGHRS, YFSETQ. DNA for the CDR3: TGCGCCAGCAGCTTGGTCATCGGGGGGCCAGGAGATACGCAGTATTTT. This translates into CASSLVIGGPGDTQYF.

This clonotype was seen at least ten times. The V gene is TRBV7-2, the J gene TRBJ1-5, with 7 positions matching TRBD1. Unmatched junction bases numbered 5, after V lost 0 bases and J lost 0 bases. The CDR3 has 17 residues. Germline loops: CDR1 SGHTA, CDR2 FQGNSA. CDR3 in amino acids: CASSLAAGGFSNQPQHF. The CDR3 DNA sequence: TGTGCCAGCAGCTTAGCGGCAGGGGGTTTTAGCAATCAGCCCCAGCATTTT. The full variable domain, in which reference TRBV7-2 and TRBJ1-5 provide the parts outside the CDR3, is GAGVSQSPSNKVTEKGKDVELRCDPISGHTALYWYRQSLGQGLEFLIYFQGNSAPDKSGLPSDRFSAERTGGSVSTLTIQRTQQEDSAVYLCASSLAAGGFSNQPQHFGDGTRLSIL.

The chain combines TRBV10-3 with TRBJ1-6; D is possibly TRBD1 (6 bases). This CDR3 has 13 residues. The germline V gene has CDR1 ENHRY and CDR2 SYGVKD. Trimming took 7 bases from V and 7 from J, leaving 11 bases between them. CDR3 DNA: TGTGCCATCAACCACGGGGGCAATTCACCCCTCCACTTT. Protein: CAINHGGNSPLHF.

The chain has TRBV18 and TRBJ1-4; possible D gene TRBD1, 5 bases. The CDR3 covers 15 residues. Germline CDR1 and CDR2: KGHSH and LQKENI. The V gene lost 3 bases and the J gene lost 4 bases, with 12 bases spanning the gap. The CDR3 loop is CASSPIDRYNEKLFF. The CDR3 DNA reads as TGTGCCAGCTCACCTATCGACAGATATAATGAAAAACTGTTTTTT.

In its sample, this clonotype was seen a few times. CDR3 coding DNA: TGTGCCAGTAGGGTGGGAGATACGCAGTATTTT. Its translation is CASRVGDTQYF. The rearrangement uses TRBV19 and TRBJ2-3; D not resolved. Germline CDR1 and CDR2: LNHDA and SQIVND (reference sequence). The CDR3 is 11 amino acids. V dropped 6 bases and J dropped 5 bases, with 6 bases sitting between them.

This clonotype was observed at least ten times. V usage is TRBV2 and J usage is TRBJ1-1; 8 nucleotides align to TRBD1. The V gene end was trimmed by 9 bases and the J gene end by 6 bases; junction bases not matched to a gene: 12. The germline CDR1 and CDR2 sequences are SNHLY and FYNNEI. The CDR3 is made up of 14 amino acids. The CDR3: CASLRAGGAAEAFF. Written as DNA, the CDR3 is TGTGCCAGTCTGAGGGCAGGGGGCGCCGCTGAAGCTTTCTTT.

This clonotype was seen many times. The gene calls are TRBV28 and TRBJ2-1; 7 bases align to TRBD2. The V segment lost 10 bases and the J segment 4 bases; nucleotides outside the gene matches: 10. CDR1 MDHEN and CDR2 SYDVKM come from the germline V gene. This CDR3 contains 14 residues. The CDR3 region is CATLKRGYYNEQFF. The CDR3 DNA reads TGTGCCACCTTGAAGCGGGGTTATTACAATGAGCAGTTCTTC.

This sequence joins TRBV7-9 and TRBJ2-5, with 10 nucleotides matching TRBD1. The ends lost 4 bases at V and 9 bases at J; junction bases unmatched: 11. Germline V gives CDR1 SEHNR, CDR2 FQNEAQ (reference sequence). CDR3 length: 15 amino acids. Here the CDR3 DNA reads TGTGCCAGCAGCTGGGCCGGGACAGGGGACGGTCCCCAGTACTTC. Its translation: CASSWAGTGDGPQYF.

Many counts were recorded for this clonotype. The gene calls are TRBV7-9 and TRBJ2-7, with 7 positions matching TRBD1. V dropped 5 bases and J dropped 3; count of bases not matched to a gene: 1. The V gene's germline CDR1 is SEHNR and CDR2 FQNEAQ (reference sequence). CDR3 length equals 12 residues. Here the CDR3 reads CASSRQGYEQYF. CDR3 sequence (DNA): TGTGCCAGCAGCAGACAGGGCTACGAGCAGTACTTC.

The sample holds many counts of this clonotype. This sequence joins TRBV10-3 and TRBJ2-3; 9 bases are shared with TRBD1. CDR1 is ENHRY, CDR2 SYGVKD, per germline. Trimming at V came to 11 bases and at J to 5 bases, leaving 20 bases not matched to a gene. This CDR3 has 17 amino acids. CDR3 residues: CAANRRASGQGKDTQYF. For the CDR3, the DNA is TGTGCCGCTAATCGAAGGGCGTCGGGACAGGGAAAAGATACGCAGTATTTT.

This clonotype was picked up many times. The CDR3 protein is CASSRGSGNQPQHF. CDR3 nucleotide sequence: TGTGCCAGCAGTCGGGGGTCCGGGAATCAGCCCCAGCATTTT. J is TRBJ1-5 and V is TRBV27, with D tentatively TRBD1 (5 bases). This CDR3 is 14 amino acids long. Trimming cost V 5 bases and J 4 bases, with 12 bases left between them. Germline CDR1 and CDR2: MNHEY and SMNVEV (reference sequence).

Many counts were recorded for this clonotype. The rearrangement uses TRBV2 and TRBJ2-4, with TRBD1 matching over 7 bases. The CDR3 loop spans 18 amino acids. J gave up 0 bases and V 6 bases, and 14 bases lay outside the gene matches. The germline V gene encodes CDR1 SNHLY and CDR2 FYNNEI. CDR3 in DNA: TGTGCCAGCAGAGGGGGCCTCCGTTCTGACAGAGCCAAAAACATTCAGTACTTC. Encoded protein: CASRGGLRSDRAKNIQYF.

This clonotype was observed many times. The genes are TRBV7-6 and TRBJ1-2; no clear D gene. The V end was cut by 1 base, the J end by 4 bases, with 4 bases between. The CDR3 is made up of 12 amino acids. Per germline, CDR1 SGHVS and CDR2 FNYEAQ. The CDR3, as DNA: TGTGCCAGCAGCTTAGACGGCTATGGCTACACCTTC. Its protein is CASSLDGYGYTF.

This clonotype was found many times. The genes are TRBV11-1 and TRBJ2-2; D possibly corresponds to TRBD2 (5 bases). CDR3 size: 15 residues. The germline CDR1 and CDR2 sequences are SGHAT and FQDESV (reference sequence). The V and J ends lost 5 bases and 1 base respectively, with 11 bases between them. The CDR3 here is CASSATRLNTGELFF. The CDR3 DNA sequence: TGTGCCAGCAGCGCAACTAGACTGAACACCGGGGAGCTGTTTTTT. Combining the CDR3 with reference TRBV11-1 and TRBJ2-2 gives the whole variable domain EAEVAQSPRYKITEKSQAVAFWCDPISGHATLYWYRQILGQGPELLVQFQDESVVDDSQLPKDRFSAERLKGVDSTLKIQPAELGDSAMYLCASSATRLNTGELFFGEGSRLTVL.

The sample holds many counts of this clonotype. The chain has TRBV12-3 or TRBV12-4 and TRBJ2-7; TRBD2 matches 9 bases. J gave up 5 bases and V 2 bases, and 7 bases lay outside the gene matches. The length of the CDR3 is 15 residues. In DNA, the CDR3 is TGTGCCAGCAGTTTATACGGCGGGGGGGCGAACGAGCAGTACTTC. As protein: CASSLYGGGANEQYF.

V usage is TRBV20-1 and J usage is TRBJ1-6; D possibly corresponds to TRBD1 (5 bases). Trimming took off 1 base at V and 7 bases at J, with 11 bases between the two ends. Germline CDR1 is DFQATT and CDR2 is SNEGSKA (reference sequence). This CDR3 has 14 residues. DNA for the CDR3: TGCAGTGCTAGAGTGTGGGGCTTCAATTCACCCCTCCACTTT. Its translation is CSARVWGFNSPLHF.

The chain couples TRBV29-1 to TRBJ1-1; D unclear. The CDR3 contains 16 residues. V was shortened by 4 bases and J by 3 bases, with 21 bases between the two germline ends. Per the germline V gene, CDR1 is SQVTM and CDR2 is ANQGSEA. CDR3 nucleotide sequence: TGCAGCGTTGGTAGAAGGCAGGTCCTTGGGGACACTGAAGCTTTCTTT. This codes for CSVGRRQVLGDTEAFF.

This clonotype was recorded at least ten times. The V call is TRBV7-2, the J call TRBJ2-6; D unresolved. CDR1 and CDR2 (germline): SGHTA, FQGNSA. This CDR3 region has 16 residues. Trimming left V 1 base short and J 0 bases short, with 7 bases between. CDR3 amino acids: CASSLGFRSGANVLTF. The CDR3 nucleotides read TGTGCCAGCAGCTTAGGGTTTCGCTCTGGGGCCAACGTCCTGACTTTC. Full variable domain (missing parts from reference TRBV7-2 and TRBJ2-6): GAGVSQSPSNKVTEKGKDVELRCDPISGHTALYWYRQSLGQGLEFLIYFQGNSAPDKSGLPSDRFSAERTGGSVSTLTIQRTQQEDSAVYLCASSLGFRSGANVLTFGAGSRLTVL.